This paragraph reports one T cell receptor (beta chain). Its specificity is unknown. Profiling relied on immunoSEQ multiplex PCR, and the TCRdb table lists in-frame clones only, not all of them. Of 200,000 or so clones in the sample, around 88% are singletons; the top ten hold about 2.7%. The record originates from a study of cytomegalovirus exposure and HLA in healthy donors. Looking at the study overall: The 120 validation repertoires were reported in a later analysis to have been generated on the same platform as the roughly 630 first-cohort repertoires.

With V trimmed by 2 bases and J by 3 bases, 0 bases remained unmatched. The CDR3 contains 15 residues. Germline CDR1 and CDR2: SGHRS and YFSETQ. Regarding the study as a whole: The listing of 150 or so TCR beta chains classed them as cytomegalovirus-associated. Diagnosis of cytomegalovirus status made by the classifier reportedly showed high specificity and sensitivity. The majority of TCR sequences were rare, yet some public TCRs appeared in many donors.

Material: PBMCs. The gene calls are TRBV5-1 and TRBJ2-2, with 11 bases fitting TRBD2. The TCR was taken from a woman between 18 and 30 years old in good health and CMV-seronegative. The CDR3, as DNA: TGCGCCAGCAGCTTACTAGCGGGAGACACCGGGGAGCTGTTTTTT. It is translated as CASSLLAGDTGELFF.